This T cell receptor beta chain was profiled in a study of blood T cell repertoires in COVID-19. The authors' processing: Amplification from reference gene primers served as the basis for estimated nucleated cell counts. Generated by immunoSEQ multiplex PCR, the TCRdb table keeps only in-frame clones and is missing some. The V and J calls and clone size are taken from that table; D and trimming were inferred from the DNA. The repertoire has some 74,000 clones, roughly 80% of them found once; the top ten carry 4.8%. CDR1 is MDHEN and CDR2 is SYDVKM in the germline V gene. Unmatched junction bases numbered 9, after V lost 6 bases and J lost 3 bases. The CDR3 has 17 amino acids.

This clonotype originated in an elderly woman with active or convalescent COVID-19. The sequenced sample was peripheral blood. V usage is TRBV28 and J usage is TRBJ2-1; 12 bases align to TRBD1. CDR3 region: CASSTPGQGADYNEQFF. The CDR3 nucleotides are TGTGCCAGCAGCACCCCGGGACAGGGGGCCGACTACAATGAGCAGTTCTTC.